The 13 T cell receptor beta chains reported below all come from one sample, sequenced in a study of T cell responses to AZD1222 COVID-19 vaccine. TCRdb's copy holds only in-frame clones and misses some; the assay was immunoSEQ multiplex PCR. The data show around 53,000 clones, with roughly 85% seen just once and approximately 6.5% held by the top ten. The source was peripheral blood, collected 28 days after the second AZD1222 dose. The source is an adult who received the AZD1222 COVID-19 vaccine.

The chain has TRBV19 and TRBJ2-1; D unresolved. Trimming removed 1 base from V and 7 bases from J, with 20 bases in between. The CDR3 runs 17 residues. CDR1 is LNHDA and CDR2 is SQIVND in the germline V gene (reference sequence). CDR3 loop: CASSIGVWSSLENEQFF. The CDR3 nucleotides read TGTGCCAGTAGTATAGGCGTTTGGAGTAGTCTAGAAAATGAGCAGTTCTTC.

The chain uses TRBV11-2 and TRBJ2-7; D perhaps matches TRBD1 (6 bases). There are 16 residues in the CDR3. V lost 4 bases to trimming and J lost 0 bases, with 16 bases between them. Germline-derived CDR1 and CDR2 are SGHAT and FQNNGV. The CDR3 loop reads CASSSLGQPSSYEQYF. The CDR3 region has the DNA TGTGCCAGCAGCTCCCTAGGACAGCCAAGCTCCTACGAGCAGTACTTC.

The chain carries TRBV7-2 and TRBJ2-7, with 9 bases fitting TRBD2. Germline-derived CDR1 and CDR2 are SGHTA and FQGNSA. The CDR3 extends over 17 amino acids. J lost 1 base, V lost 5 bases, and 12 bases had no gene match. In nucleotides, the CDR3 is TGTGCCAGCAGCCCATGGCTAGCGGGACCCACTTCCTACGAGCAGTACTTC. Amino acid sequence: CASSPWLAGPTSYEQYF.

The gene calls are TRBV29-1 and TRBJ2-1, with 7 bases matching TRBD2. Germline V gene sequence: CDR1 SQVTM, CDR2 ANQGSEA. Trimming removed 6 bases from V and 0 bases from J; junction bases left unmatched: 8. The CDR3 is 15 amino acids. The CDR3 DNA is TGCAGCGTGCCCTCGCGGGGGACCTCCTACAATGAGCAGTTCTTC. Translating gives CSVPSRGTSYNEQFF.

The rearrangement joins TRBV19 to TRBJ1-1; D unresolved. The V and J ends lost 6 bases and 1 base respectively, with 9 bases between them. Germline V gene lookup returns CDR1 LNHDA and CDR2 SQIVND (reference sequence). The CDR3 covers 13 residues. The CDR3 sequence: CASSDTANTEAFF. CDR3 nucleotides: TGTGCCAGTAGCGACACAGCGAACACTGAAGCTTTCTTT.

The chain links TRBV6-2 or TRBV6-3 to TRBJ2-1, with 7 bases fitting TRBD2. From germline, CDR1 is MNHEY and CDR2 SVGEGT. The CDR3 has 18 residues. V gave up 0 bases and J gave up 1 base; unmatched junction bases: 9. CDR3 sequence: CASSYSSLAVRSYNEQFF. The CDR3, as DNA: TGTGCCAGCAGTTACTCCTCCCTAGCGGTCAGGTCCTACAATGAGCAGTTCTTC.

The chain combines TRBV28 with TRBJ2-2; D is perhaps TRBD1 or TRBD2 (5 bases each). Germline V lookup: CDR1 MDHEN, CDR2 SYDVKM. CDR3 length: 13 residues. Trimming shortened V by 3 bases and J by 8 bases, and 10 bases separated the two germline ends. The CDR3 here is CASSFWGTGELFF. Here the CDR3 DNA reads TGTGCCAGCAGTTTCTGGGGGACGGGGGAGCTGTTTTTT.

The gene calls are TRBV7-9 and TRBJ1-3; no reliable D call. Germline-derived CDR1 and CDR2 are SEHNR and FQNEAQ (reference sequence). V was pared by 2 bases and J by 1 base, with 6 bases between. The CDR3 extends over 14 amino acids. CDR3 sequence (DNA): TGTGCCAGCAGCTTACTAGTATCTGGAAACACCATATATTTT. As protein: CASSLLVSGNTIYF.

This clone was picked up a small number of times. The rearrangement uses TRBV18 and TRBJ2-7; tentatively, D is TRBD2 (6 bases). This CDR3 region has 14 residues. The germline V and J ends were trimmed by 6 bases and 2 bases, with 14 bases remaining between them. Germline V gives CDR1 KGHSH, CDR2 LQKENI. This chain's CDR3 is CASSPGLLTYEQYF. CDR3 bases: TGTGCCAGCTCCCCGGGACTTTTAACCTACGAGCAGTACTTC.

This clone was seen only once. V gene TRBV6-6 combines with J gene TRBJ1-1; the D gene is possibly TRBD1 (6 bases). The CDR3 covers 13 residues. The germline gives CDR1 MNHNY, CDR2 SVGAGI (reference sequence). V lost 5 bases and J lost 5, with 12 bases in between. The CDR3 DNA is TGTGCCAGCAGTACCGGGACACCTACTGAAGCTTTCTTT. Encoded protein: CASSTGTPTEAFF.

The chain joins TRBV18 to TRBJ2-7, with 9 bases fitting TRBD1. V shed 6 bases, J shed 5 bases, and the junction held 8 bases outside the gene matches. This CDR3 has 14 amino acids. Germline CDR1 reads KGHSH; CDR2 reads LQKENI. CDR3 amino acids: CASSSRTGENEQYF. The CDR3 nucleotides are TGTGCCAGCTCTTCACGGACAGGGGAAAACGAGCAGTACTTC.

The gene calls are TRBV28 and TRBJ2-3; D unresolved. The CDR3 spans 15 residues. V was pared by 6 bases and J by 4 bases, with 17 bases between. Germline CDR1 and CDR2: MDHEN and SYDVKM. The CDR3 spells CASRSTEIPADTQYF. The CDR3, as DNA: TGTGCCAGCAGGTCCACTGAAATCCCGGCAGATACGCAGTATTTT. The variable domain in full, with the rest retrieved from reference TRBV28 and TRBJ2-3, is DVKVTQSSRYLVKRTGEKVFLECVQDMDHENMFWYRQDPGLGLRLIYFSYDVKMKEKGDIPEGYSVSREKKERFSLILESASTNQTSMYLCASRSTEIPADTQYFGPGTRLTVL.

The chain links TRBV27 to TRBJ2-1; D is possibly TRBD2 (5 bases). Germline V gene data show CDR1 as MNHEY and CDR2 as SMNVEV (reference sequence). The V and J ends lost 5 bases and 5 bases respectively, with 10 bases between them. This CDR3 has 13 residues. DNA for the CDR3: TGTGCCAGCAGTCCCACTAGAAACAATGAGCAGTTCTTC. Translation gives CASSPTRNNEQFF.